Below, 28 T cell receptor beta chains from the same sample are listed, as sequenced in a study of T cells after yellow fever vaccination. TCRdb re-analysed the 5' RACE reads in MiXCR, keeping a single row per CDR3 protein. This table holds hundreds of thousands of distinct CDR3 sequences, about 9.9% found once. The sample was PBMCs, taken on the day of the first yellow fever vaccination. All receptors derive from a man between 18 and 35 years old who received the YFV17D yellow fever vaccine.

The chain has TRBV7-2 and TRBJ1-6, with D perhaps TRBD1 (5 bases). The CDR3 has 14 amino acids. V was shortened by 8 bases and J by 10 bases, with 18 bases between the two germline ends. Germline V lookup: CDR1 SGHTA, CDR2 FQGNSA. The CDR3 reads CASDPGGIGSPLHF. CDR3 nucleotide sequence: TGTGCCAGCGACCCCGGGGGGATAGGCTCACCCCTCCACTTT.

This clonotype has only a few counts. The chain carries TRBV10-2 and TRBJ2-5; a weak D match, TRBD1 (6 bases). This CDR3 spans 16 amino acids. The germline V gene has CDR1 WSHSY and CDR2 SAAADI. V lost 7 bases to trimming and J lost 2 bases, with 20 bases between them. The CDR3 sequence is CASTDSLAPLQETQYF. DNA of the CDR3: TGCGCCAGCACGGACAGCCTAGCCCCCTTGCAAGAGACCCAGTACTTC.

In this sample, this clonotype turned up many times. The chain recombines TRBV7-2 with TRBJ1-5; perhaps TRBD1 as D (6 bases). This CDR3 spans 13 amino acids. Germline V gene data show CDR1 as SGHTA and CDR2 as FQGNSA. V was pared by 5 bases and J by 7 bases, with 12 bases between. The CDR3 spells CASSTRGNQPQHF. The CDR3 DNA reads as TGTGCCAGCAGCACCAGGGGTAACCAGCCCCAGCATTTT.

This clonotype was seen only a few times. The V and J genes are TRBV3-1 and TRBJ2-7; D is ambiguous. CDR1 and CDR2 from the germline V gene are LGHDT and YNNKEL (reference sequence). Deletions cut 5 bases from V and 0 bases from J, with 8 bases between. CDR3 length: 13 residues. The CDR3 bases are TGTGCCAGCAGCACCCGGTCCTCCTACGAGCAGTACTTC. Protein product: CASSTRSSYEQYF.

This clonotype was detected only a few times. J is TRBJ1-5 and V is TRBV15; D not resolved. Trimming left V 0 bases short and J 5 bases short, with 2 bases between. CDR3 length equals 12 residues. Germline-derived CDR1 and CDR2 are LNHNV and YYDKDF (reference sequence). The CDR3 bases are TGTGCCACCAGCAGAGATCATCAGCCCCAGCATTTT. It encodes CATSRDHQPQHF. The whole variable domain, remainder taken from reference TRBV15 and TRBJ1-5, is DAMVIQNPRYQVTQFGKPVTLSCSQTLNHNVMYWYQQKSSQAPKLLFHYYDKDFNNEADTPDNFQSRRPNTSFCFLDIRSPGLGDTAMYLCATSRDHQPQHFGDGTRLSIL.

In its sample, this clonotype was seen a few times. The J gene is TRBJ2-2, the V gene TRBV3-1; D is undetermined. The germline CDR1 and CDR2 sequences are LGHDT and YNNKEL (reference sequence). V shed 4 bases and J shed 5 bases, with 11 bases lying between them. This CDR3 region has 14 residues. The CDR3 loop is CASSPRYLTGELFF. CDR3 bases: TGTGCCAGCAGCCCCCGGTACCTGACCGGGGAGCTGTTTTTT.

This clonotype was found a few times. The chain links TRBV9 to TRBJ2-2; a possible D gene is TRBD1 (6 bases). V was pared by 4 bases and J by 4 bases, with 14 bases between. This CDR3 has 15 residues. Germline CDR1 and CDR2: SGDLS and YYNGEE. The CDR3 DNA reads TGTGCCAGCAGCACCGGGACATCTCGCACCGGGGAGCTGTTTTTT. Translated: CASSTGTSRTGELFF.

The rearrangement joins TRBV5-5 to TRBJ1-2, with D possibly being TRBD1 (6 bases). V gave up 4 bases and J gave up 2 bases, with 21 bases separating them. The CDR3 has 17 amino acids. Germline assignment: CDR1 SGHKS and CDR2 YYEKEE (reference sequence). The CDR3: CASSGGDRIILNYGYTF. The CDR3 bases are TGTGCCAGCAGCGGCGGAGACAGGATCATTCTGAACTATGGCTACACCTTC.

This chain uses TRBV4-3 with TRBJ2-7; D possibly corresponds to TRBD2 (6 bases). The CDR3 has 14 residues. CDR1 LGHNA and CDR2 YSLEER come from the germline V gene. V was clipped by 0 bases and J by 3 bases, with 9 bases between them. CDR3: CASSQDQDYYEQYF. The CDR3 bases are TGCGCCAGCAGCCAAGATCAGGACTACTACGAGCAGTACTTC.

The J gene is TRBJ1-1, the V gene TRBV5-1; D call uncertain. Germline assignment: CDR1 SGHRS and CDR2 YFSETQ. Trimming pared 1 base from V and 3 bases from J, leaving 10 bases between. CDR3 length: 14 amino acids. CDR3 in amino acids: CASSLSYRDTEAFF. The CDR3 nucleotides read TGCGCCAGCAGCTTGTCGTATCGGGACACTGAAGCTTTCTTT.

This clonotype was counted only a few times. The rearrangement links TRBV3-1 to TRBJ1-5; unclear D gene. V lost 3 bases and J 0 bases, leaving 12 bases between the germline ends. The V gene's germline CDR1 is LGHDT and CDR2 YNNKEL (reference sequence). This CDR3 is built from 16 residues. For the CDR3, the DNA is TGTGCCAGCAGCCAGGACGGTAGTTATAGCAATCAGCCCCAGCATTTT. Amino acids: CASSQDGSYSNQPQHF. Combining the CDR3 with reference TRBV3-1 and TRBJ1-5 gives the whole variable domain DTAVSQTPKYLVTQMGNDKSIKCEQNLGHDTMYWYKQDSKKFLKIMFSYNNKELIINETVPNRFSPKSPDKAHLNLHINSLELGDSAVYFCASSQDGSYSNQPQHFGDGTRLSIL.

The chain is built from TRBV5-1 and TRBJ2-2, with D perhaps matching TRBD1 (6 bases). This CDR3 spans 15 amino acids. Deletions cut 3 bases from V and 2 bases from J, with 11 bases between. Germline loops: CDR1 SGHRS, CDR2 YFSETQ. The CDR3 region is CASSSRQANTGELFF. CDR3 nucleotides: TGCGCCAGCAGCTCCCGACAGGCAAACACCGGGGAGCTGTTTTTT.

This clonotype was seen a few times. This rearrangement joins TRBV6-1 to TRBJ2-7; 8 positions agree with TRBD2. The CDR3 has 13 residues. Germline CDR1 MNHNS, CDR2 SASEGT. The junction had 7 bases not matched to a gene; V was cut back by 10 bases and J by 2 bases. CDR3 amino acids: CATAGAGAYEQYF. DNA for the CDR3: TGTGCCACAGCGGGGGCAGGTGCCTACGAGCAGTACTTC.

There are many counts of this clonotype. This sequence joins TRBV5-5 and TRBJ2-2; possible D gene TRBD2, 6 bases. The CDR3 covers 13 residues. V was shortened by 4 bases and J by 6 bases, with 10 bases between the two germline ends. Germline CDR1 SGHKS, CDR2 YYEKEE (reference sequence). The CDR3 is CASSRLDPGELFF. The CDR3 nucleotides read TGTGCCAGCAGCCGACTAGATCCCGGGGAGCTGTTTTTT.

This clonotype was seen a handful of times. V usage is TRBV12-3 or TRBV12-4 and J usage is TRBJ2-3; D unclear. The CDR3 runs 14 residues. V gave up 3 bases and J gave up 4 bases, with 11 bases separating them. The CDR3 region is CASSFTPGADTQYF. The CDR3 coding sequence is TGTGCCAGCAGTTTTACCCCTGGGGCAGATACGCAGTATTTT.

As for this clonotype: It is likely a read error, because the conserved phenylalanine at the end of the CDR3 is missing. V is TRBV7-6 and J is TRBJ2-3; TRBD2 agrees at 8 bases. Germline CDR1 SGHVS, CDR2 FNYEAQ. The J segment lost 2 bases and the V segment lost 2 bases, leaving 6 bases of the junction unmatched. CDR3 length: 16 residues. The DNA for the CDR3 is TGTGCCAGCAGCTTACTGGGCGGGGGGCTCACAGATACGCAGTATGTT. It specifies CASSLLGGGLTDTQYV.

The V call is TRBV4-3, the J call TRBJ2-6; D may correspond to TRBD1 or TRBD2 (6 bases each). This CDR3 region has 16 residues. Per the germline V gene, CDR1 is LGHNA and CDR2 is YSLEER. The V end lost 0 bases, the J end lost 3 bases, and 9 bases lay between the germline ends. The CDR3 DNA reads TGCGCCAGCAGCCAAGAAGGGGGGTTTGGGGCCAACGTCCTGACTTTC. Its protein product is CASSQEGGFGANVLTF.

There are many counts of this clonotype. This chain connects TRBV5-1 to TRBJ2-1, with a tentative D call TRBD2 (6 bases). The CDR3 length is 16 residues. Germline V gene data show CDR1 as SGHRS and CDR2 as YFSETQ. The V gene lost 2 bases and the J gene lost 9 bases, with 21 bases spanning the gap. The CDR3 loop is CASSFSSTPVGGEQFF. The CDR3 coding sequence is TGCGCCAGCAGCTTCTCCTCTACCCCGGTCGGGGGTGAGCAGTTCTTC.

The chain combines TRBV4-1 with TRBJ1-1; D ambiguous. V was clipped by 4 bases and J by 5 bases, with 17 bases between them. The CDR3 contains 15 residues. CDR1 MGHRA and CDR2 YSYEKL come from the germline V gene. DNA for the CDR3: TGCGCCAGCAGCCCCCCGTGGCAGGTTAAGACTGAAGCTTTCTTT. Its protein product is CASSPPWQVKTEAFF.

This clonotype was picked up many times. CDR3 nucleotides: TGTGCCAGCAGTAAAAGCGGGGGGGCAATGGATGAGCAGTTCTTC. This sequence encodes CASSKSGGAMDEQFF. The rearrangement uses TRBV6-4 and TRBJ2-1; TRBD2 agrees at 10 bases. CDR3 size: 15 residues. Germline trimming cut 5 bases from V and 8 bases from J; bases unmatched to any gene: 9. CDR1 and CDR2 (germline): MRHNA, SNTAGT.

The sample holds a few counts of this clonotype. The CDR3 protein is CASSNPGGGAYEQFF. The CDR3 nucleotides are TGCGCCAGCAGTAATCCCGGCGGGGGGGCCTATGAGCAGTTCTTC. The gene calls are TRBV4-1 and TRBJ2-1; 9 nucleotides match TRBD2. Germline CDR1 is MGHRA and CDR2 is YSYEKL. Germline trimming cut 6 bases from V and 8 bases from J; bases unmatched to any gene: 11. This CDR3 contains 15 residues.

The chain has TRBV4-1 and TRBJ2-7, with D possibly matching TRBD2 (7 bases). V was cut by 5 bases and J by 0 bases, with 14 bases left in between. From germline, CDR1 is MGHRA and CDR2 YSYEKL. CDR3 length: 15 residues. The CDR3 DNA reads as TGCGCCAGCAGCGCGGGGAGGGGGAGCTCCTACGAGCAGTACTTC. Protein: CASSAGRGSSYEQYF.

This chain links TRBV4-2 with TRBJ2-7; D tentatively reads TRBD1 or TRBD2 (5 bases each). The germline V gene encodes CDR1 LGHNA and CDR2 YNFKEQ. The ends were cut back, 4 bases at V and 2 bases at J, with 12 bases in the middle. The CDR3 loop spans 14 amino acids. The CDR3 protein is CASSPQVGAYEQYF. The DNA for the CDR3 is TGTGCCAGCAGCCCACAGGTGGGGGCCTACGAGCAGTACTTC.

For this clonotype: At one of its ends the junction is not consistent with the germline gene, which may arise from a read error. The rearrangement links TRBV7-7 to TRBJ2-2; D call uncertain. The CDR3 sequence is 13 residues long. Germline V gene sequence: CDR1 SSHAT, CDR2 FNYEAQ (reference sequence). The CDR3 loop reads CASSASRPGELFF. CDR3 in DNA: TGTGCTAGCAGCGCGTCCCGGCCCGGGGAGCTGTTTTTT.

V gene TRBV19 combines with J gene TRBJ1-5, with D possibly being TRBD1 (6 bases). The germline gives CDR1 LNHDA, CDR2 SQIVND (reference sequence). The CDR3 covers 15 residues. V was cut by 8 bases and J by 5 bases, with 19 bases left in between. CDR3 protein: CASRPGHGFDQPQHF. DNA for the CDR3: TGTGCCAGTCGCCCGGGACATGGGTTCGATCAGCCCCAGCATTTT.

This clonotype showed up just a few times. This rearrangement joins TRBV7-2 to TRBJ2-3; unclear D gene. Germline-derived CDR1 and CDR2 are SGHTA and FQGNSA. This CDR3 region has 12 residues. V lost 5 bases and J 4 bases, leaving 7 bases between the germline ends. This chain's CDR3 is CASSAQSDTQYF. CDR3 DNA: TGTGCCAGCAGCGCCCAATCAGATACGCAGTATTTT. The whole variable domain, filled in from reference TRBV7-2 and TRBJ2-3, reads GAGVSQSPSNKVTEKGKDVELRCDPISGHTALYWYRQSLGQGLEFLIYFQGNSAPDKSGLPSDRFSAERTGGSVSTLTIQRTQQEDSAVYLCASSAQSDTQYFGPGTRLTVL.

The CDR3 bases are TGTGCCAGCAGTTCGACGGTATACGAGCAGTACTTC. Its protein product is CASSSTVYEQYF. The chain is built from TRBV12-3 or TRBV12-4 and TRBJ2-7; D call uncertain. The CDR3 length is 12 residues. With 4 bases removed from V and 4 bases from J, the gap between germline ends came to 8 bases.

V usage is TRBV7-8 and J usage is TRBJ2-3, with D perhaps assigned TRBD1 or TRBD2 (6 bases each). Trimming took off 5 bases at V and 1 base at J, with 13 bases between the two ends. Per the germline V gene, CDR1 is SGHVS and CDR2 is FQNEAQ. The CDR3 loop spans 15 amino acids. The CDR3 spells CASSHLGGRTDTQYF. In DNA form, the CDR3 reads TGTGCCAGCAGCCACCTGGGGGGCCGCACAGATACGCAGTATTTT.